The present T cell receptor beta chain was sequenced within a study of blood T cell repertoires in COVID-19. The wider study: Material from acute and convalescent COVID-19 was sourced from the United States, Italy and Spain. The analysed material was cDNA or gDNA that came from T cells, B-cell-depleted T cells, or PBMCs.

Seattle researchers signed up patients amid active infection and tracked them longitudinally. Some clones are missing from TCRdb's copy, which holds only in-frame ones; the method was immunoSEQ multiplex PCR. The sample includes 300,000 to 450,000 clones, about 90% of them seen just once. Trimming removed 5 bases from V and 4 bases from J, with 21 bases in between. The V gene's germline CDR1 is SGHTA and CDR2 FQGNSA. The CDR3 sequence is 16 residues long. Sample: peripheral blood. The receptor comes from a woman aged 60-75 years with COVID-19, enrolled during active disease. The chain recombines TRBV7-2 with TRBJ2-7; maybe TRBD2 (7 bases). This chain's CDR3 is CASSPPEGGLRYEQYF. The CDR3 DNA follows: TGTGCCAGCAGCCCCCCGGAGGGGGGGCTGAGGTACGAGCAGTACTTC.